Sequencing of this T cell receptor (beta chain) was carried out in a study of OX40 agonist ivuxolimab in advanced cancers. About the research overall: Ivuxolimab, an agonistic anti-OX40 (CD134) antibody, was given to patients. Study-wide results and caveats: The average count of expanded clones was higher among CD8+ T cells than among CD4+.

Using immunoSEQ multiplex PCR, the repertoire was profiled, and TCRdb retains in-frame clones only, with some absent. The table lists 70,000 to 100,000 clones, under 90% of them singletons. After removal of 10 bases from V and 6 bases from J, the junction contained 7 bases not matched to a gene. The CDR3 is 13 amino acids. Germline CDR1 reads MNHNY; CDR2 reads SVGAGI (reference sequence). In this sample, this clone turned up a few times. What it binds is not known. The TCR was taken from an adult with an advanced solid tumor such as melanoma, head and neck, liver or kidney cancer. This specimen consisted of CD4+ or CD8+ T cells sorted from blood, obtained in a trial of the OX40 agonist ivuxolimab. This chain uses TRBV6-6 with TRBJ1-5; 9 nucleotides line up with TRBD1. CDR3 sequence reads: CATRDRDLQPQHF. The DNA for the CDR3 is TGTGCCACTAGGGACAGGGACCTTCAGCCCCAGCATTTT.